The T cell receptor beta chain under discussion was sequenced for a study of blood T cell repertoires in COVID-19. Original data processing: From reference gene primer amplification, estimates of nucleated cell counts were derived. Produced via immunoSEQ multiplex PCR; TCRdb's table is partial and in-frame only. Clone size and V and J calls were adopted from that table, with D and trimming inferred from the DNA. The sample consists of about 300,000 clones, approximately 83% of them appearing once. The CDR3 extends over 13 amino acids. The V end was cut by 4 bases, the J end by 4 bases, with 8 bases between. Looked up from germline, CDR1 is MNHEY and CDR2 is SVGAGI.

This receptor was taken from a human donor in a cohort sampled during active COVID-19. The chain couples TRBV6-5 to TRBJ1-3; unclear D gene. Sequenced sample: peripheral blood. CDR3 loop: CASSSLRGNTIYF. The CDR3 DNA follows: TGTGCCAGCAGTTCCTTGCGGGGAAACACCATATATTTT.